Described below is a single T cell receptor (beta chain) sequence and its context. This record belongs to a study of blood T cell repertoires in COVID-19. The wider study: Specimens from acute and convalescent COVID-19 originated in the United States, Italy and Spain. PBMCs, B-cell-depleted T cells, or T cells provided the cDNA or gDNA that made up the material.

Profiling relied on immunoSEQ multiplex PCR, and the TCRdb table lists in-frame clones only, not all of them. The table lists more than 90,000 clones, about 80% of them singletons, with 4.1% in the top ten. The sample taken for sequencing was peripheral blood. The sequence came from a man aged 55 to 69 with acute or convalescent COVID-19.

The CDR3: CASSSEVGEQFF. As DNA, the CDR3 is TGTGCCAGCAGCTCAGAAGTTGGTGAGCAGTTCTTC. This chain uses TRBV7-6 with TRBJ2-1; D unresolved. CDR1 and CDR2 (germline): SGHVS, FNYEAQ. V lost 4 bases and J lost 9, with 10 bases in between. The CDR3 is 12 residues long.